The 29 T cell receptor beta chains below come from one sample, sequenced in a study of immune evolution from preneoplasia to lung adenocarcinoma. Assay: immunoSEQ multiplex PCR; the TCRdb copy retains only in-frame clones and omits some. The table lists under 6,000 clones, 60% to 80% of them singletons. Sequenced material: FFPE minimally invasive lung adenocarcinoma tissue. These receptors all stem from a person between 55 and 80 years old with lung adenocarcinoma.

The gene calls are TRBV5-1 and TRBJ2-3, with TRBD2 identical over 9 bases. Looked up from germline, CDR1 is SGHRS and CDR2 is YFSETQ. The CDR3 sequence is 15 residues long. J was trimmed by 4 bases and V by 3 bases; bases with no gene match: 6. CDR3 amino acids: CASSSDPSGADTQYF. DNA of the CDR3: TGCGCCAGCAGCTCCGACCCTAGCGGGGCAGATACGCAGTATTTT.

The rearrangement uses TRBV10-2 and TRBJ1-1; possible D gene TRBD1, 6 bases. This CDR3 spans 13 amino acids. The V gene lost 3 bases and the J gene lost 6 bases, with 11 bases spanning the gap. Germline V lookup: CDR1 WSHSY, CDR2 SAAADI. CDR3 amino acids: CASSDRGRAEAFF. CDR3 in DNA: TGCGCCAGCAGTGATCGGGGGCGGGCTGAAGCTTTCTTT.

This clone appeared a few times. The V and J genes are TRBV10-1 and TRBJ2-7; D is perhaps TRBD1 (5 bases). CDR3 size: 13 residues. V gave up 3 bases and J gave up 6 bases, with 12 bases separating them. Germline CDR1 WNHNN, CDR2 SYGVQD (reference sequence). The CDR3, as DNA: TGCGCCAGCAGTGATATCAAGCAGGGCGAGCAGTACTTC. Protein sequence: CASSDIKQGEQYF.

V is TRBV18 and J is TRBJ1-3; D gene unclear. The V gene lost 5 bases and the J gene lost 3 bases, with 11 bases spanning the gap. CDR1 and CDR2 (germline): KGHSH, LQKENI. The CDR3 contains 14 residues. The CDR3 reads CASSVTNGGNTIYF. Here the CDR3 DNA reads TGTGCCAGCTCAGTCACCAACGGTGGAAACACCATATATTTT.

V and J are TRBV7-9 and TRBJ2-7; no reliable D call. CDR3 length equals 13 residues. The V end lost 3 bases, the J end lost 2 bases, and 8 bases lay between the germline ends. Germline CDR1 is SEHNR and CDR2 is FQNEAQ (reference sequence). CDR3 sequence reads: CASSFPGTYEQYF. The CDR3 DNA sequence: TGTGCCAGCAGCTTTCCGGGTACCTACGAGCAGTACTTC.

The chain couples TRBV30 to TRBJ1-5; possibly TRBD1 for D (5 bases). The CDR3 is made up of 14 amino acids. V dropped 2 bases and J dropped 7 bases, with 15 bases sitting between them. Germline V gives CDR1 GTSNPN, CDR2 SVGIG (reference sequence). The CDR3 DNA reads TGTGCCTGGAGTCTCGGACAACCAGAACAGCCCCAGCATTTT. As protein: CAWSLGQPEQPQHF.

V gene TRBV19 combines with J gene TRBJ1-1; D is perhaps TRBD1 (6 bases). CDR1 and CDR2 from the germline V gene are LNHDA and SQIVND (reference sequence). Trimming took off 5 bases at V and 5 bases at J, with 12 bases between the two ends. CDR3 size: 13 residues. DNA of the CDR3: TGTGCCAGTAGTCAACTCAGGGGAACTGAAGCTTTCTTT. Translated, it gives CASSQLRGTEAFF.

V and J are TRBV11-2 and TRBJ2-7; tentatively, D is TRBD1 or TRBD2 (5 bases each). The CDR3 runs 15 residues. Trimming took 3 bases from V and 1 from J, leaving 13 bases between them. Per the germline V gene, CDR1 is SGHAT and CDR2 is FQNNGV. CDR3 bases: TGTGCCAGCAGCTTGGGAAGGGGACCTTCCTACGAGCAGTACTTC. It translates to CASSLGRGPSYEQYF.

The genes are TRBV20-1 and TRBJ2-7; 7 bases match TRBD1. Germline CDR1 and CDR2: DFQATT and SNEGSKA (reference sequence). The CDR3 totals 11 residues. The J segment lost 4 bases and the V segment lost 4 bases, leaving 1 base of the junction unmatched. CDR3 coding DNA: TGCAGTGCTAAGACAGGGTACGAGCAGTACTTC. This codes for CSAKTGYEQYF.

V is TRBV28 and J is TRBJ2-2; D not certain. This CDR3 is 13 amino acids long. Trimming stripped 1 base from V and 5 bases from J, with 5 bases between. CDR1 and CDR2 (germline): MDHEN, SYDVKM. CDR3 sequence: CASSLFFTGELFF. The DNA for the CDR3 is TGTGCCAGCAGTTTATTTTTTACCGGGGAGCTGTTTTTT.

This rearrangement joins TRBV5-1 to TRBJ2-2; tentatively, D is TRBD2 (5 bases). CDR1 is SGHRS and CDR2 is YFSETQ in the germline V gene. The ends were cut back, 4 bases at V and 4 bases at J, with 11 bases in the middle. The CDR3 consists of 14 residues. CDR3 sequence (DNA): TGCGCCAGCAGCACCGGGGTTATCACCGGGGAGCTGTTTTTT. Translated: CASSTGVITGELFF.

The rearrangement uses TRBV7-8 and TRBJ1-5; D not resolved. The CDR3 contains 16 residues. Trimming pared 1 base from V and 7 bases from J, leaving 17 bases between. CDR1 and CDR2 (germline): SGHVS, FQNEAQ. The DNA for the CDR3 is TGTGCCAGCAGCTTAGGCATGTTGAGGGAAGGGCAGCCCCAGCATTTT. Encoded protein: CASSLGMLREGQPQHF.

This clone came up once. This chain links TRBV11-2 with TRBJ2-5, with TRBD2 matching 12 bases. V trimming: 5 bases; J trimming: 4 bases; junction bases outside the gene matches: 8. The CDR3 sequence is 16 residues long. Germline V gene data show CDR1 as SGHAT and CDR2 as FQNNGV. CDR3 DNA: TGTGCCAGCAGCACACGGACTAGCGGGGTGGGAGAGACCCAGTACTTC. This translates into CASSTRTSGVGETQYF.

V usage is TRBV28 and J usage is TRBJ1-1; the match to TRBD1 covers 8 bases. The CDR3 is made up of 15 amino acids. V lost 6 bases, J lost 1 base, and 7 bases stayed unmatched. The germline gives CDR1 MDHEN, CDR2 SYDVKM. CDR3 region: CASRPRQGRNTEAFF. The DNA of the CDR3 is TGTGCCAGCAGGCCTCGACAGGGGAGGAACACTGAAGCTTTCTTT.

The chain recombines TRBV10-1 with TRBJ2-3; possible D gene TRBD2, 6 bases. From germline, CDR1 is WNHNN and CDR2 SYGVQD (reference sequence). The CDR3 sequence is 14 residues long. V lost 3 bases, J lost 7 bases, and 14 bases lay in between. CDR3: CASSDRDFPYTQYF. The CDR3 DNA is TGCGCCAGCAGTGATAGGGACTTCCCTTATACGCAGTATTTT.

The chain combines TRBV29-1 with TRBJ1-5; D is possibly TRBD1 (5 bases). Germline values: CDR1 SQVTM, CDR2 ANQGSEA. The CDR3 is 14 residues long. Trimming removed 4 bases from V and 0 bases from J, with 10 bases in between. The CDR3: CSVANGASNQPQHF. CDR3 DNA: TGCAGCGTTGCAAACGGGGCTAGCAATCAGCCCCAGCATTTT. Together with reference TRBV29-1 and TRBJ1-5, the CDR3 gives the full variable domain: SAVISQKPSRDICQRGTSLTIQCQVDSQVTMMFWYRQQPGQSLTLIATANQGSEATYESGFVIDKFPISRPNLTFSTLTVSNMSPEDSSIYLCSVANGASNQPQHFGDGTRLSIL.

This chain joins TRBV6-5 and TRBJ1-2, with a tentative D call TRBD1 (5 bases). The CDR3 loop spans 14 amino acids. In germline, CDR1 is MNHEY, CDR2 SVGAGI. V gave up 2 bases and J gave up 2 bases, with 9 bases separating them. The CDR3 loop reads CASSYQAGNYGYTF. The CDR3 region has the DNA TGTGCCAGCAGTTACCAGGCAGGGAACTATGGCTACACCTTC.

This clone was seen more than once but under ten times. The chain combines TRBV30 with TRBJ2-7, with TRBD2 identical over 13 bases. V gave up 8 bases and J gave up 3 bases; unmatched junction bases: 4. The CDR3 is 13 residues long. The germline CDR1 and CDR2 sequences are GTSNPN and SVGIG (reference sequence). The CDR3 DNA is TGTGCCGGAAGGACTAGCGGGAGCTACGAGCAGTACTTC. Translation gives CAGRTSGSYEQYF.

Sample share makes this clone large. V gene TRBV6-1 combines with J gene TRBJ2-2, with D unclear. Germline assignment: CDR1 MNHNS and CDR2 SASEGT. This CDR3 has 13 amino acids. V was cut by 0 bases and J by 8 bases, with 7 bases left in between. The CDR3 DNA is TGTGCCAGCAGTGAAGCGCTCCGTGGGGAGCTGTTTTTT. Translated, it gives CASSEALRGELFF.

Here the CDR3 reads CASSPRGPVSGYTF. For the CDR3, the DNA is TGTGCCAGCAGCCCCAGGGGGCCTGTCTCTGGCTACACCTTC. The V gene is TRBV9, the J gene TRBJ1-2; the match to TRBD1 covers 8 bases. The CDR3 extends over 14 amino acids. CDR1 is SGDLS, CDR2 YYNGEE, per germline. The junction had 9 bases not matched to a gene; V was cut back by 4 bases and J by 7 bases.

The CDR3 spells CASSQLAGANVLTF. CDR3 bases: TGTGCCAGTAGTCAGTTAGCTGGGGCCAACGTCCTGACTTTC. The chain combines TRBV19 with TRBJ2-6; D is uncertain. The V gene lost 5 bases and the J gene lost 2 bases, with 7 bases spanning the gap. Germline assignment: CDR1 LNHDA and CDR2 SQIVND (reference sequence). This CDR3 spans 14 amino acids.

The V gene is TRBV30, the J gene TRBJ2-3, with D perhaps being TRBD1 or TRBD2 (6 bases each). This CDR3 region has 16 residues. Per germline, CDR1 GTSNPN and CDR2 SVGIG (reference sequence). Trimming pared 0 bases from V and 3 bases from J, leaving 16 bases between. DNA for the CDR3: TGTGCCTGGAGTGTACTGGGTCTAGGGGGGACAGATACGCAGTATTTT. Translation gives CAWSVLGLGGTDTQYF. Full variable domain (rest looked up from reference TRBV30 and TRBJ2-3): SQTIHQWPATLVQPVGSPLSLECTVEGTSNPNLYWYRQAAGRGLQLLFYSVGIGQISSEVPQNLSASRPQDRQFILSSKKLLLSDSGFYLCAWSVLGLGGTDTQYFGPGTRLTVL.

J is TRBJ1-1 and V is TRBV29-1, with a possible D match to TRBD1 (5 bases). The V and J ends lost 6 bases and 1 base respectively, with 12 bases between them. Looked up from germline, CDR1 is SQVTM and CDR2 is ANQGSEA. There are 13 residues in the CDR3. The chain's CDR3 is CSVGKTANTEAFF. The CDR3 DNA reads TGCAGCGTCGGGAAGACAGCGAACACTGAAGCTTTCTTT.

The CDR3 spells CASSVAGGRNEQFF. CDR3 in DNA: TGTGCCAGCAGTGTGGCGGGAGGGCGCAATGAGCAGTTCTTC. J is TRBJ2-1 and V is TRBV6-4; TRBD2 matches at 9 bases. V lost 4 bases to trimming and J lost 6 bases; unmatched junction nucleotides: 4. This CDR3 is 14 amino acids long. In germline, CDR1 is MRHNA, CDR2 SNTAGT.

This clone was seen a few times. The V and J genes are TRBV25-1 and TRBJ2-5, with a tentative D call TRBD1 (6 bases). CDR1 and CDR2 from the germline V gene are MGHDK and SYGVNS. Trimming pared 3 bases from V and 1 base from J, leaving 12 bases between. The length of the CDR3 is 15 residues. CDR3 in DNA: TGTGCCAGCAGTGACAGGGGCTCCTTCCAAGAGACCCAGTACTTC. This translates into CASSDRGSFQETQYF.

On this clone: The germline gene is not matched at one end of the junction; a read error may be the cause. The chain employs TRBV11-3 and TRBJ2-3; D not certain. The CDR3 consists of 15 residues. CDR1 SGHNT and CDR2 YENEEA come from the germline V gene. The CDR3: CASSLDPTRTDTQYF. The CDR3 nucleotides are TGTGCCAGCAGTTTAGACCCGACTCGCACAGATACGCAGTATTTT.

J is TRBJ2-1 and V is TRBV7-2; 7 bases match TRBD1. V lost 6 bases and J lost 4; bases outside the gene matches: 12. This CDR3 region has 16 residues. Germline loops: CDR1 SGHTA, CDR2 FQGNSA. CDR3 DNA sequence: TGTGCCAGCAGTAGAGCCGGGACAGAAGCTTACAATGAGCAGTTCTTC. It codes for CASSRAGTEAYNEQFF.

The V and J genes are TRBV5-6 and TRBJ2-7, with 13 bases fitting TRBD2. CDR1 and CDR2 from the germline V gene are SGHDT and YYEEEE. The CDR3 is 15 amino acids. Trimming took 0 bases from V and 4 from J; bases not matched to a gene: 1. The CDR3 DNA is TGTGCCAGCAGCTTGGGGACTAGCGGGAGTTACGAGCAGTACTTC. Protein product: CASSLGTSGSYEQYF. Full variable domain (missing parts from reference TRBV5-6 and TRBJ2-7): DAGVTQSPTHLIKTRGQQVTLRCSPKSGHDTVSWYQQALGQGPQFIFQYYEEEERQRGNFPDRFSGHQFPNYSSELNVNALLLGDSALYLCASSLGTSGSYEQYFGPGTRLTVT.

The chain employs TRBV27 and TRBJ1-5, with D possibly matching TRBD1 (5 bases). This CDR3 has 13 residues. Trimming pared 4 bases from V and 4 bases from J, leaving 8 bases between. Germline V gives CDR1 MNHEY, CDR2 SMNVEV (reference sequence). The CDR3 DNA sequence: TGTGCCAGCAGTTCGTACAGGAATCAGCCCCAGCATTTT. Its protein product is CASSSYRNQPQHF.